One and the same sample provided the 21 T cell receptor beta chains below, sequenced in a study of T cell repertoires in MIS-A myocarditis. The assay was immunoSEQ multiplex PCR, and TCRdb's table has in-frame clones only and misses some. The repertoire has 14,000 to 15,000 clones, around 70% of them found once; the top ten carry under 75%. Specimen: left ventricle heart tissue obtained at autopsy. The source is a young man with fulminant myocarditis from multisystem inflammatory syndrome in adults (MIS-A) after COVID-19.

The chain links TRBV6-5 to TRBJ1-1; D call uncertain. The CDR3 has 10 amino acids. V lost 6 bases, J lost 5 bases, and 4 bases lay in between. Looked up from germline, CDR1 is MNHEY and CDR2 is SVGAGI. The CDR3 sequence is CASRLTEAFF. The CDR3 nucleotides are TGTGCCAGCAGGTTGACTGAAGCTTTCTTT.

The chain joins TRBV6-1 to TRBJ1-2, with 7 bases matching TRBD1. CDR1 is MNHNS, CDR2 SASEGT, per germline. The CDR3 length is 16 residues. Unmatched junction bases numbered 8, after V lost 0 bases and J lost 4 bases. CDR3 loop: CASSEAQGGAGYGYTF. The CDR3 DNA follows: TGTGCCAGCAGTGAAGCGCAAGGGGGCGCCGGCTATGGCTACACCTTC.

V usage is TRBV4-1 and J usage is TRBJ2-2; D call uncertain. This CDR3 contains 18 residues. Germline assignment: CDR1 MGHRA and CDR2 YSYEKL. V was clipped by 1 base and J by 3 bases, with 18 bases between them. CDR3 in amino acids: CASSQVFTVGPDTGELFF. The CDR3 DNA follows: TGCGCCAGCAGCCAAGTTTTCACAGTCGGACCCGACACCGGGGAGCTGTTTTTT.

This chain connects TRBV28 to TRBJ2-5, with D possibly matching TRBD1 (6 bases). The V end lost 6 bases, the J end lost 2 bases, and 16 bases lay between the germline ends. Germline loops: CDR1 MDHEN, CDR2 SYDVKM. This CDR3 spans 15 amino acids. The CDR3 DNA reads TGTGCCAGCAGCTCGGACAGAATCGGACAAGAGACCCAGTACTTC. Residues: CASSSDRIGQETQYF. Together with reference TRBV28 and TRBJ2-5, the CDR3 gives the full variable domain: DVKVTQSSRYLVKRTGEKVFLECVQDMDHENMFWYRQDPGLGLRLIYFSYDVKMKEKGDIPEGYSVSREKKERFSLILESASTNQTSMYLCASSSDRIGQETQYFGPGTRLLVL.

By share, this clone counts as medium-sized. The chain has TRBV19 and TRBJ2-7; D possibly matches TRBD1 or TRBD2 (5 bases each). Deletions cut 6 bases from V and 7 bases from J, with 16 bases between. The V gene's germline CDR1 is LNHDA and CDR2 SQIVND (reference sequence). The CDR3 is made up of 13 amino acids. CDR3 sequence (DNA): TGTGCCAGTAGCCACAGGAGTTCGGGAGAGCAGTACTTC. This sequence encodes CASSHRSSGEQYF.

This clone came up a few times. The genes are TRBV5-6 and TRBJ1-6, with D unclear. The CDR3 runs 14 residues. The germline V and J ends were trimmed by 2 bases and 7 bases, with 10 bases remaining between them. Germline-derived CDR1 and CDR2 are SGHDT and YYEEEE. The CDR3 bases are TGTGCCAGCAGCTTCGGCGGCCCCAATTCACCCCTCCACTTT. As protein: CASSFGGPNSPLHF.

The chain uses TRBV5-1 and TRBJ1-6, with D maybe TRBD1 (6 bases). CDR1 and CDR2 (germline): SGHRS, YFSETQ. V shed 4 bases and J shed 1 base, with 12 bases lying between them. The CDR3 runs 16 residues. This chain's CDR3 is CASSEGGRSYNSPLHF. In DNA, the CDR3 is TGCGCCAGCAGCGAGGGGGGAAGGTCCTATAATTCACCCCTCCACTTT.

The chain has TRBV5-1 and TRBJ1-2, with a weak D call TRBD1 (5 bases). Germline V CDR1 and CDR2: SGHRS, YFSETQ. The CDR3 extends over 13 amino acids. The ends were cut back, 1 base at V and 2 bases at J, with 6 bases in the middle. The CDR3 DNA reads TGCGCCAGCAGCTTGCAGGGAAACTATGGCTACACCTTC. Protein product: CASSLQGNYGYTF.

This chain links TRBV7-8 with TRBJ2-7; TRBD2 is a possible D gene (6 bases). V was cut by 1 base and J by 6 bases, with 10 bases left in between. The CDR3 has 13 amino acids. Germline CDR1 is SGHVS and CDR2 is FQNEAQ. This CDR3 reads CASSLGGDGEQYF. CDR3 bases: TGTGCCAGCAGCTTAGGGGGGGACGGCGAGCAGTACTTC.

The CDR3 is CASSSGQTSYEQYF. Written as DNA, the CDR3 is TGTGCCAGCAGCTCCGGACAGACCTCCTACGAGCAGTACTTC. V is TRBV7-2 and J is TRBJ2-7; TRBD1 might be the D (6 bases). Germline values: CDR1 SGHTA, CDR2 FQGNSA. CDR3 length: 14 amino acids. Trimming stripped 4 bases from V and 0 bases from J, with 10 bases between.

The chain carries TRBV14 and TRBJ1-2; D possibly corresponds to TRBD1 (6 bases). In germline, CDR1 is SGHDN, CDR2 FVKESK. The CDR3 sequence is 13 residues long. V lost 4 bases and J 6 bases, leaving 12 bases between the germline ends. The CDR3 coding sequence is TGTGCCAGCAGCCTAAACAGGGATGATGGCTACACCTTC. It specifies CASSLNRDDGYTF.

V usage is TRBV30 and J usage is TRBJ2-6; the D gene is possibly TRBD2 (5 bases). CDR3 length: 18 residues. Germline CDR1 GTSNPN, CDR2 SVGIG (reference sequence). With 1 base removed from V and 0 bases from J, the gap between germline ends came to 16 bases. This CDR3 is CAWSAPPDSISGANVLTF. The CDR3 DNA follows: TGTGCCTGGAGTGCCCCACCGGACTCCATCTCTGGGGCCAACGTCCTGACTTTC.

This sequence joins TRBV7-4 and TRBJ2-3; 11 bases match TRBD2. Germline values: CDR1 SGHVT, CDR2 SQSDAQ. The CDR3 is 18 residues long. V gave up 6 bases and J gave up 6 bases; unmatched junction bases: 17. The CDR3 region is CASRHTLSGRAGLDTQYF. Written as DNA, the CDR3 is TGTGCCAGCAGGCACACCCTTAGCGGGAGGGCCGGGTTGGATACGCAGTATTTT.

In DNA, the CDR3 is TGTGCCAGCCTTGACAGGACCCTCTATGGCTACACCTTC. It specifies CASLDRTLYGYTF. This rearrangement joins TRBV2 to TRBJ1-2, with a weak D call TRBD1 (6 bases). Germline assignment: CDR1 SNHLY and CDR2 FYNNEI. This CDR3 contains 13 residues. V lost 8 bases to trimming and J lost 4 bases, with 14 bases between them.

This clone has a single count. The genes are TRBV9 and TRBJ1-2; D is unresolved. V gave up 4 bases and J gave up 4 bases, with 17 bases separating them. Germline V gives CDR1 SGDLS, CDR2 YYNGEE. CDR3 length: 15 residues. The CDR3 is CASSLKWTAIYGYTF. The CDR3, as DNA: TGTGCCAGCAGCCTCAAGTGGACGGCGATCTATGGCTACACCTTC.

The V and J genes are TRBV14 and TRBJ2-3; maybe TRBD2 (5 bases). Trimming took off 4 bases at V and 2 bases at J, with 16 bases between the two ends. CDR1 SGHDN and CDR2 FVKESK come from the germline V gene. This CDR3 comprises 16 residues. Here the CDR3 reads CASSPDDGIFTDTQYF. CDR3 DNA: TGTGCCAGCAGCCCTGACGACGGGATATTCACAGATACGCAGTATTTT.

V usage is TRBV15 and J usage is TRBJ2-3; D gene ambiguous. The germline gives CDR1 LNHNV, CDR2 YYDKDF (reference sequence). The CDR3 extends over 12 amino acids. Trimming removed 0 bases from V and 7 bases from J, with 5 bases in between. This CDR3 is CATSRDGNTQYF. Written as DNA, the CDR3 is TGTGCCACCAGCAGAGATGGGAATACGCAGTATTTT.

The V gene is TRBV28, the J gene TRBJ2-3; unclear D gene. CDR3 size: 12 residues. The ends were cut back, 5 bases at V and 2 bases at J, with 5 bases in the middle. Germline loops: CDR1 MDHEN, CDR2 SYDVKM. This CDR3 is CASSEHTDTQYF. In DNA form, the CDR3 reads TGTGCCAGCAGTGAACACACAGATACGCAGTATTTT.

This chain connects TRBV9 to TRBJ1-1; TRBD1 matches 8 bases. Looked up from germline, CDR1 is SGDLS and CDR2 is YYNGEE. V shed 3 bases and J 4 bases; nucleotides not matched to a gene: 8. The CDR3 length is 15 residues. CDR3 bases: TGTGCCAGCAGCGGGGACGGGACAGGATTCACTGAAGCTTTCTTT. This translates into CASSGDGTGFTEAFF. The whole variable domain, remainder taken from reference TRBV9 and TRBJ1-1, is DSGVTQTPKHLITATGQRVTLRCSPRSGDLSVYWYQQSLDQGLQFLIQYYNGEERAKGNILERFSAQQFPDLHSELNLSSLELGDSALYFCASSGDGTGFTEAFFGQGTRLTVV.

The genes are TRBV7-9 and TRBJ2-7; D unclear. Trimming cost V 3 bases and J 6 bases, with 18 bases left between them. Germline V lookup: CDR1 SEHNR, CDR2 FQNEAQ (reference sequence). The CDR3 runs 15 residues. CDR3 nucleotides: TGTGCCAGCAGCTTGGGCAGGTCCGCCCTCCTCGAGCAGTACTTC. Protein product: CASSLGRSALLEQYF. Variable domain in full (rest from reference TRBV7-9 and TRBJ2-7): DTGVSQNPRHKITKRGQNVTFRCDPISEHNRLYWYRQTLGQGPEFLTYFQNEAQLEKSRLLSDRFSAERPKGSFSTLEIQRTEQGDSAMYLCASSLGRSALLEQYFGPGTRLTVT.

The sample holds a few counts of this clone. This chain connects TRBV6-5 to TRBJ2-1; D is perhaps TRBD1 or TRBD2 (5 bases each). The CDR3 sequence is 12 residues long. Trimming removed 7 bases from V and 16 bases from J, with 20 bases in between. Per the germline V gene, CDR1 is MNHEY and CDR2 is SVGAGI. The CDR3 spells CASKSPPGRAFF. DNA for the CDR3: TGTGCCAGCAAATCCCCCCCGGGACGGGCTTTCTTC.